This note documents a single T cell receptor beta chain sequence. At least ten counts were recorded for this clonotype. Its specific antigen is unknown. No much larger clone is present one base from it, and per-base qualities are unavailable. The V end loses 4 bases and the J end loses 6 bases, and a stretch of 10 bases separates them. In the germline V gene, CDR1 corresponds to MDHEN and CDR2 to SYDVKM. There are 12 amino acids in the CDR3, from cysteine to phenylalanine inclusive. Only the CDR3 DNA stays, 36 bases, in frame from base 1. This specimen's time point label, per the study, means: pre-sensitization, week 0. Sample treatment or condition, as interpreted from the label and publication: therapeutic diphenylcyclopropenone sensitization with weekly scalp DPC. At every patch-test visit, the blood draw took place before the patch test was put on. Patients were considered eligible if aged 18 to 70, diagnosed with alopecia and deemed suitable for DPC therapy, and patients were excluded if pregnant. Total RNA was extracted from unfractionated whole blood that had been collected in Tempus Blood RNA tubes.

The data were taken from a study of human T cells and chemical hapten exposure (TCRdb year 2021). Regarding the study in general: For sensitization, 2% DPC in acetone was applied to a 2 cm by 2 cm area of upper inner arm skin. Patch testing was done on the upper back using Finn chambers containing 0.01% DPC, and results were scored after 6 days according to International Contact Dermatitis Research Group standards. The study tracked peripheral blood TCR repertoire changes in vivo during primary and secondary sensitization to the hapten diphenylcyclopropenone (DPC) in alopecia patients. Throughout the approximately 25-week study period, patients were also given weekly therapeutic DPC doses on the scalp. Blood samples were taken from patients before sensitization (week 0) and then at 2, 6 and about 24 weeks after DPC sensitization. Libraries were pooled for sequencing, and variation in per-sample TCR yields was attributed mainly to small differences in library volumes within the pool. About 28 alopecia patients gave blood for TCR sequencing at one to four time points (pre-sensitization, 2, 6 and 24 weeks). The mostly female patient cohort included alopecia areata with under or over 50% scalp involvement, alopecia totalis and alopecia universalis.

Study-wide findings and limitations: The number of TCRs above 1 in 1000 frequency did not change with DPC sensitization; there was no evidence of global repertoire structure alterations. A positive correlation was found between the number of PT1 expanded TCRs and patch test score, with significance reached at thresholds 8, 16 and 32 but not 4. After repeated subsampling, changes were observed in the strength of the expansion versus patch-test correlation and in the threshold at which the correlation became significant. Because every patient had alopecia, a presumed autoimmune disease, the patients' immune response might differ from that of healthy individuals. Expanded TCRs formed significantly more large CDR3 similarity clusters than pre-sensitization or healthy control sets, consistent with antigen-driven responses.

The library was generated by RACE. These reads were obtained on a NextSeq 500. Library preparation attached unique molecular identifiers to individual cDNA molecules for quantitative, reproducible TCR counting. Each blood RNA sample was used to sequence both TCR alpha and TCR beta chains. In the authors' own workflow: A median of around 100,000 TCRs per sample was observed, with a range of roughly 20,000 to 750,000. The Decombinator software suite was used to annotate the V, J and CDR3 of the TCR reads. Every sample was subsampled to the same number of TCRs (28,000) for the PS versus PT1 abundance plots. Expanded TCRs were defined as absent before sensitization and observed at least eight times at the 2-week time point. TCRdb cleaned the public reads at Q25 with fastp, built clones with MiXCR and kept in-frame beta chains. Rows with one shared CDR3 protein collapse into an entry with the most common genes and DNA. TCRdb, rather than the study authors, made the V and J calls. Across this sample there are some 38,000 distinct CDR3 sequences, with around 7.6% seen only once. Of the sample, over 1% is held by the ten largest clones.

The sequences come from whole blood, collected in connection with sensitization to the hapten diphenylcyclopropenone (DPC). The chain is encoded by TRBV28 joined to TRBJ2-7; the D gene identity is not certain. This sequence was found in a woman in her fifties or sixties with alopecia areata. Some clones in this sample may be carry-over from other donors' samples. Here is the DNA: TGTGCCAGCAGTTCTTGGGGAATCGAGCAGTACTTC. Translated, it gives CASSSWGIEQYF.